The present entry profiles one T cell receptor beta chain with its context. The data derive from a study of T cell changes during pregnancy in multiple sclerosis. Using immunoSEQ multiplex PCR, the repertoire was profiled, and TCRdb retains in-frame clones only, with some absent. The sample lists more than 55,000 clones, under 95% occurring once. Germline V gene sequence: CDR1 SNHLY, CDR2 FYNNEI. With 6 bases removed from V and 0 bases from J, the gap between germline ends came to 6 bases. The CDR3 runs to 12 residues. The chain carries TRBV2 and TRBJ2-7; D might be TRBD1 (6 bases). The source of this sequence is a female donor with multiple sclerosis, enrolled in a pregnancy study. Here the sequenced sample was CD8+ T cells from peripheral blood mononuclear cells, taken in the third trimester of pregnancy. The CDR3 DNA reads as TGTGCCAGCAGGGACAGCTCCTACGAGCAGTACTTC. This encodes CASRDSSYEQYF. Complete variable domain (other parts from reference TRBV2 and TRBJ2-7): EPEVTQTPSHQVTQMGQEVILRCVPISNHLYFYWYRQILGQKVEFLVSFYNNEISEKSEIFDDQFSVERPDGSNFTLKIRSTKLEDSAMYFCASRDSSYEQYFGPGTRLTVT.